This T cell receptor beta chain emerged from a study of T-cell reconstitution after alpha-beta-depleted transplantation in children. This clonotype has ten or more counts. Unique molecular identifiers were used in preparing the TCRbeta library. One entry per CDR3 protein, called by TCRdb with MiXCR from the PCR reads. The table records some 490,000 distinct CDR3 sequences, approximately 12% of them present only once. The CDR3 runs 14 residues. After removal of 4 bases from V and 6 bases from J, the junction contained 6 bases not matched to a gene. The germline gives CDR1 GTSNPN, CDR2 SVGIG (reference sequence).

The chain joins TRBV30 to TRBJ2-1, with 10 bases identical to TRBD2. The clonotype was recovered from a human donor who donated a stem cell graft to a child with combined immunodeficiency. The sequenced sample was PBMCs from the stem cell graft donor, obtained from the stem cell graft. DNA of the CDR3: TGTGCCTGGACCAGCGGGAGGGCCAGCAATGAGCAGTTCTTC. It specifies CAWTSGRASNEQFF.